This is a list of T cell receptor beta chains from one sample in a study of human T cells and chemical hapten exposure. Using its own MiXCR run on the RACE reads, TCRdb lists one record per CDR3 protein. This sample has over 85,000 distinct CDR3 sequences, with about an eighth found just once. This sample comprised whole blood, obtained in connection with sensitization to the hapten diphenylcyclopropenone (DPC). The receptors come from a woman aged 40 to 49 with alopecia areata. Some clones in this sample may be carry-over from other donors' samples. Each CDR3 is given with its conserved first and last residue. The order of the fields is V gene, CDR3 length, clone size, D gene, J gene, CDR3 DNA, CDR3 protein. D genes are given only for firm matches. Part of the rows lack a size; the others show once, few, many or a class for expanded clones.

>TRBV7-9|13|few|-|TRBJ2-7
TGTGCCAGCAGCAAGACAGCGAACTACGAGCAGTACTTC
CASSKTANYEQYF
>TRBV7-3|13|few|-|TRBJ2-2
TGTGCCAGCAGCTTAAACGTCCGGGAGGAGCTGTTTTTT
CASSLNVREELFF
>TRBV2|12|-|TRBD1|TRBJ2-7
TGTGCCAGCAGCGAAACAGGGGACGAGCAGTACTTC
CASSETGDEQYF
>TRBV5-1|14|few|TRBD1|TRBJ1-2
TGCGCCAGCAGCTCGTGGGACAGACCCGGCGGCTACACCTTC
CASSSWDRPGGYTF
>TRBV7-2|15|few|TRBD2|TRBJ2-1
TGTGCCAGCAGCTTAGTAGCGGGGACCTACAATGAGCAGTTCTTC
CASSLVAGTYNEQFF
>TRBV28|9|few|-|TRBJ2-1
TGTGCCAGCAGTCCCCCTCAGTTCTTC
CASSPPQFF
>TRBV29-1|14|few|TRBD2|TRBJ2-5
TGCAGCGTCGACACTCTCAGCGGGGGAGAGACCCAGTACTTC
CSVDTLSGGETQYF
>TRBV10-3|13|few|-|TRBJ2-7
TGTGCCATCAGTGAGTCCAGCTCCTACGAGCAGTACTTC
CAISESSSYEQYF
>TRBV7-2|13|many|-|TRBJ2-1
TGTGCCAGCAGCTTAGTGGGGACTGGTGAGCAGTTCTTC
CASSLVGTGEQFF
>TRBV4-2|16|-|TRBD1|TRBJ2-1
TGTGCCAGCAGCCAACCAGGACAGGGCCCCTACAATGAGCAGTTCTTC
CASSQPGQGPYNEQFF
>TRBV10-3|15|-|-|TRBJ2-7
TGTGCCATCAGTGAGTTCTCAGGGGTATCAGGCGAGCAGTACTTC
CAISEFSGVSGEQYF
>TRBV5-4|16|few|TRBD1|TRBJ2-1
TGTGCCAGCAGCGAAAGACAGGGGGGTTCCTACAATGAGCAGTTCTTC
CASSERQGGSYNEQFF
>TRBV27|14|many|-|TRBJ1-2
TGTGCCAGCAGACTCGACAGGCCCCCCTGGGGCTACACCTTC
CASRLDRPPWGYTF
>TRBV9|15|few|TRBD2|TRBJ2-7
TGTGCCAGCAGCTTGACTAGCGGGAGTGCCTACGAGCAGTACTTC
CASSLTSGSAYEQYF
>TRBV6-6|14|few|TRBD2|TRBJ2-5
TGTGCCAGCAAAAATCCGGGACTAGTAGAGACCCAGTACTTC
CASKNPGLVETQYF
>TRBV6-5|14|-|-|TRBJ2-5
TGTGCCAGCAGTTACTCTGGGCTAGCGGAGACCCAGTACTTC
CASSYSGLAETQYF
>TRBV12-2|14|few|-|TRBJ2-1
TGTGCAAACCCTGGGGGGAGGTTTTACAATGAGCAGTTCTTC
CANPGGRFYNEQFF
>TRBV18|14|few|-|TRBJ2-7
TGTGCCAGCTCACAGTCTAGCGTTATGTACGAGCAGTACTTC
CASSQSSVMYEQYF
>TRBV6-2/TRBV6-3|15|few|-|TRBJ1-2
TGTGCCAGCAGTTTTTCTGTGGGGGCTGGCTATGGCTACACCTTC
CASSFSVGAGYGYTF
>TRBV7-9|12|few|-|TRBJ1-6
TGTGCCAGCAGCTCCTATAATTCACCCCTCCACTTT
CASSSYNSPLHF
>TRBV6-2/TRBV6-3|16|few|TRBD1|TRBJ1-5
TGTGCCAGCAGCCCCGGGACAGGGGCGATCAATCAGCCCCAGCATTTT
CASSPGTGAINQPQHF
>TRBV29-1|12|-|-|TRBJ2-1
TGCAGCGTTGAGTTCAGCCTCAATGAGCAGTTCTTC
CSVEFSLNEQFF
>TRBV29-1|11|-|-|TRBJ1-4
TGCAGCGTTTGGCTAGGTGAAAAACTGTTTTTT
CSVWLGEKLFF
>TRBV2|16|many|-|TRBJ1-4
TGTGCCAGCATCCCCCAGGGCGGCCTGGGTAATGAAAAACTGTTTTTT
CASIPQGGLGNEKLFF
>TRBV4-3|17|few|-|TRBJ2-1
TGCGCCAGCAGCCAAGACTTTACGGGAGTCTCCTACAATGAGCAGTTCTTC
CASSQDFTGVSYNEQFF
>TRBV7-3|13|few|-|TRBJ2-5
TGTGCCAGCAGCTTAGCCTCTTTTGAGACCCAGTACTTC
CASSLASFETQYF
>TRBV4-3|15|few|TRBD1|TRBJ2-3
TGCGCCAGCAGCCGCACGACAGGGGCTGCAGATACGCAGTATTTT
CASSRTTGAADTQYF
>TRBV6-5|14|-|-|TRBJ2-7
TGTGCCAGCAGTTACACCTCAGGGGACTACGAGCAGTACTTC
CASSYTSGDYEQYF
>TRBV20-1|16|-|-|TRBJ2-7
TGCAGTGCTAGGGGGGCCGGGACACTTATCTCCTACGAGCAGTACTTC
CSARGAGTLISYEQYF
>TRBV21-1|13|-|-|TRBJ2-4
TGTGCCAGCAGCCGCCGGGCCAAAAACATTCAGTACTTC
CASSRRAKNIQYF
>TRBV7-2|15|-|TRBD1|TRBJ2-7
TGTGCCAGCAGCGAGGGACAGGCTAGCTCCTACGAGCAGTACTTC
CASSEGQASSYEQYF
>TRBV20-1|16|-|TRBD2|TRBJ2-2
TGCAGTGCAAACGGACTAGCGGGAGGGCCGAGCGGGGAGCTGTTTTTT
CSANGLAGGPSGELFF
>TRBV4-2|14|many|-|TRBJ2-3
TGTGCCAGCAGCCAAGAGGTCGGCACAGATACGCAGTATTTT
CASSQEVGTDTQYF
>TRBV29-1|17|many|TRBD2|TRBJ2-5
TGCAGCGTTGAAGATCAGGCTAGCGGGAGGGCCCAAGAGACCCAGTACTTC
CSVEDQASGRAQETQYF
>TRBV29-1|11|-|-|TRBJ2-7
TGCAGCGTTGCACAGGGTTACGAGCAGTACTTC
CSVAQGYEQYF
>TRBV7-2|14|few|-|TRBJ2-2
TGTGCCAGCAGCCCTAGCGTGAACACCGGGGAGCTGTTTTTT
CASSPSVNTGELFF
>TRBV3-1|15|many|-|TRBJ2-4
TGTGCCAGCAGCCAAGATCGGTGGTCCAAAAACATTCAGTACTTC
CASSQDRWSKNIQYF
>TRBV10-3|15|-|-|TRBJ2-6
TGTGCCATCAGTGAGTCTAACTCTGGGGCCAACGTCCTGACTTTC
CAISESNSGANVLTF
>TRBV29-1|12|-|-|TRBJ2-1
TGCAGCGTTGACGATACATACAATGAGCAGTTCTTC
CSVDDTYNEQFF
>TRBV18|13|few|-|TRBJ1-2
TGTGCCAGCTCACCAGAGCAGGGGAATGGCTACACCTTC
CASSPEQGNGYTF
>TRBV4-1|16|many|TRBD2|TRBJ2-4
TGCGCCAGCAGCCAAGACGGACTAGGAAGTTGGGACATTCAGTACTTC
CASSQDGLGSWDIQYF
>TRBV5-6|15|few|-|TRBJ2-4
TGTGCCAGCAGCTCGCGGCGACCAGCCAAAAACATTCAGTACTTC
CASSSRRPAKNIQYF
>TRBV18|11|few|-|TRBJ2-3
TGTGCCAGCTCACCATGGGATACGCAGTATTTT
CASSPWDTQYF
>TRBV25-1|14|-|-|TRBJ2-1
TGTGCCAGCAGTGAAACAGGGACTTACAATGAGCAGTTCTTC
CASSETGTYNEQFF
>TRBV29-1|13|few|TRBD1|TRBJ1-2
TGCAGCGCTATGACAGGGACTAACTATGGCTACACCTTC
CSAMTGTNYGYTF
>TRBV12-3/TRBV12-4|15|-|TRBD1|TRBJ2-1
TGTGCCAGCAGTTTTTTAGGGGGCACCTACAATGAGCAGTTCTTC
CASSFLGGTYNEQFF
>TRBV18|14|few|TRBD2|TRBJ2-3
TGTGCCAGCTCATCTAGGACTAGCATGGATACGCAGTATTTT
CASSSRTSMDTQYF
>TRBV11-3|15|-|TRBD1|TRBJ2-1
TGTGCCAGCAGCCTCCGGGACAGTGCGGTCAATGAGCAGTTCTTC
CASSLRDSAVNEQFF
>TRBV5-4|15|-|TRBD1|TRBJ2-3
TGTGCCAGCAGCTTGGAGACAGGGGCCACAGATACGCAGTATTTT
CASSLETGATDTQYF
>TRBV7-2|13|few|-|TRBJ1-1
TGTGCCAGCAGCTCCGGACGAGGCACTGAAGCTTTCTTT
CASSSGRGTEAFF
>TRBV9|14|-|-|TRBJ2-1
TGTGCCAGCAGCGCCGGGCCCCCCGACTATATGGAGTTCTTC
CASSAGPPDYMEFF
>TRBV7-9|13|few|TRBD1|TRBJ1-2
TGTGCCAGCAGCCCGGGACAGGGGGTGTCCTACACCTTC
CASSPGQGVSYTF
>TRBV28|18|many|TRBD1|TRBJ1-5
TGTGCCAGCAGTTCGGGACAGGGGGATGCGTGGAGCAATCAGCCCCAGCATTTT
CASSSGQGDAWSNQPQHF